This T cell receptor beta chain was sequenced in a study of chemoradiotherapy in HPV16-positive cancers. General study points: Candidate HPV-specific clones and E7-related TCR motifs grew in tumor during treatment.

This CDR3 region has 11 residues. Germline V gene data show CDR1 as SGHRS and CDR2 as YFSETQ. V was trimmed by 6 bases and J by 3 bases, leaving 6 bases between them. Remarks on this clone: Its antigen is as yet unknown.

Over chemoradiotherapy, repertoires were sampled more than once. Using immunoSEQ multiplex PCR, the repertoire was profiled, and TCRdb retains in-frame clones only, with some absent. The sample records around 4,900 clones, 85% being singletons. The rearrangement uses TRBV5-1 and TRBJ2-5; D is undetermined. The source was tumor tissue, collected from a patient who underwent chemoradiotherapy. The sequence was obtained from a human donor with HPV-associated anogenital cancer. The CDR3 bases are TGCGCCAGCACTTTAGAAGAGACCCAGTACTTC. Residues: CASTLEETQYF.